Shown below are 29 T cell receptor beta chains from a single sample sequenced in a study of PD-L1 blockade in urothelial cancer. This table comes from immunoSEQ multiplex PCR, and its TCRdb copy is limited to in-frame clones, with some not included. The top ten clones hold 8.9% of a sample with 35,000 or so clones, roughly 36% of them seen once. The sequencing used tumor tissue, collected before atezolizumab (anti-PD-L1) treatment. Receptors were obtained from a man in his sixties with urothelial cancer.

The CDR3 spells CASNGRDFKGTGELFF. Here the CDR3 DNA reads TGTGCCAGTAATGGTAGGGACTTTAAGGGGACCGGGGAGCTGTTTTTT. The gene calls are TRBV19 and TRBJ2-2; tentative D call: TRBD2 (6 bases). Trimming took off 7 bases at V and 5 bases at J, with 20 bases between the two ends. Germline CDR1 is LNHDA and CDR2 is SQIVND (reference sequence). This CDR3 has 16 amino acids.

The genes are TRBV29-1 and TRBJ2-5; TRBD1 matches at 11 bases. There are 14 residues in the CDR3. Trimming cost V 6 bases and J 7 bases; bases outside gene matches: 10. Germline V gene lookup returns CDR1 SQVTM and CDR2 ANQGSEA. CDR3 in DNA: TGCAGCGTCGCTCGGACAGGGGGCTCTGTGACCCAGTACTTC. Translating gives CSVARTGGSVTQYF.

V usage is TRBV10-2 and J usage is TRBJ1-5; tentative D call: TRBD1 (5 bases). The CDR3 is made up of 13 amino acids. Germline CDR1 WSHSY, CDR2 SAAADI. The V end was cut by 8 bases, the J end by 2 bases, with 10 bases between. As DNA, the CDR3 is TGCGCCAGCCAAATACAGGGCAATCAGCCCCAGCATTTT. This encodes CASQIQGNQPQHF.

The V call is TRBV7-1, the J call TRBJ2-5; 7 positions match TRBD1. TRBV7-1 is flagged as an ORF with uncertain function. Trimming took 3 bases from V and 2 from J; bases not matched to a gene: 9. The CDR3 is 16 residues long. CDR3 sequence: CASSSDTPGQQETQYF. DNA for the CDR3: TGTGCCAGCAGCTCCGATACCCCGGGACAGCAAGAGACCCAGTACTTC.

The chain links TRBV5-1 to TRBJ2-7; D may be TRBD1 (5 bases). The germline CDR1 and CDR2 sequences are SGHRS and YFSETQ. Trimming pared 2 bases from V and 0 bases from J, leaving 9 bases between. CDR3 size: 14 residues. CDR3 protein: CASSLQGVSYEQYF. For the CDR3, the DNA is TGCGCCAGCAGCTTACAAGGGGTCTCCTACGAGCAGTACTTC. The full variable domain, in which reference TRBV5-1 and TRBJ2-7 provide the parts outside the CDR3, is KAGVTQTPRYLIKTRGQQVTLSCSPISGHRSVSWYQQTPGQGLQFLFEYFSETQRNKGNFPGRFSGRQFSNSRSEMNVSTLELGDSALYLCASSLQGVSYEQYFGPGTRLTVT.

In its sample, this clone was seen a few times. The J gene is TRBJ2-1, the V gene TRBV9; 8 bases line up with TRBD2. V shed 0 bases and J 7 bases; nucleotides not matched to a gene: 18. The CDR3 runs 19 residues. Germline CDR1 and CDR2: SGDLS and YYNGEE. CDR3 loop: CASSVGWPGPGLEVNEQFF. The CDR3 DNA reads as TGTGCCAGCAGCGTAGGCTGGCCCGGCCCGGGACTAGAGGTGAATGAGCAGTTCTTC.

This chain connects TRBV28 to TRBJ2-1, with D perhaps TRBD2 (5 bases). From germline, CDR1 is MDHEN and CDR2 SYDVKM. With 3 bases removed from V and 3 bases from J, the gap between germline ends came to 9 bases. CDR3 length: 14 amino acids. The CDR3 DNA reads TGTGCCAGCAGTTTTGTAGAGGGCTACAATGAGCAGTTCTTC. This gives the protein CASSFVEGYNEQFF.

The sample holds a few counts of this clone. In nucleotides, the CDR3 is TGCGCCAGCAGCCAGCAGGGGGCGAGAGAAAAACTGTTTTTT. Translated: CASSQQGAREKLFF. V and J are TRBV4-1 and TRBJ1-4; 8 nucleotides align to TRBD1. Looked up from germline, CDR1 is MGHRA and CDR2 is YSYEKL. V shed 3 bases and J 8 bases; nucleotides not matched to a gene: 5. The CDR3 extends over 14 amino acids.

This clone was picked up a small number of times. The genes are TRBV6-8 and TRBJ1-2; D remains unclear. The V end was cut by 5 bases, the J end by 0 bases, with 13 bases between. Germline assignment: CDR1 MNHGY and CDR2 SAAAGT. CDR3 length: 15 residues. The CDR3 bases are TGTGCCAGCAGTGCGGATCCGACGGCTAACTATGGCTACACCTTC. Translated: CASSADPTANYGYTF.

The chain employs TRBV11-3 and TRBJ2-1; TRBD1 matches at 8 bases. V gave up 3 bases and J gave up 5 bases; unmatched junction bases: 6. The germline V gene has CDR1 SGHNT and CDR2 YENEEA. CDR3 size: 15 residues. In nucleotides, the CDR3 is TGTGCCAGCAGCTTGGCGGGACAGGCGCACAATGAGCAGTTCTTC. It specifies CASSLAGQAHNEQFF.

This chain uses TRBV28 with TRBJ1-3; 7 nucleotides line up with TRBD1. Germline CDR1 is MDHEN and CDR2 is SYDVKM. V lost 1 base to trimming and J lost 3 bases; unmatched junction nucleotides: 0. CDR3 length equals 14 residues. The DNA for the CDR3 is TGTGCCAGCAGTTTATCAGGGGGTGGAAACACCATATATTTT. Translated, it gives CASSLSGGGNTIYF.

The chain carries TRBV19 and TRBJ2-6; unclear D gene. This CDR3 region has 15 residues. Germline V lookup: CDR1 LNHDA, CDR2 SQIVND (reference sequence). V was pared by 9 bases and J by 2 bases, with 14 bases between. CDR3 loop: CASRVNLAGANVLTF. The CDR3 coding sequence is TGTGCCAGCAGAGTTAACCTAGCTGGGGCCAACGTCCTGACTTTC.

This clone was seen more than once but under ten times. With the read ending 1 residue before the CDR3 end, the germline J gene is used to fill in that end. This sequence joins TRBV10-3 and TRBJ2-1; 9 bases fit TRBD2. The V gene's germline CDR1 is ENHRY and CDR2 SYGVKD. The trim removed 0 bases at V and 5 bases at J, leaving 8 bases unmatched. The CDR3 runs 17 residues. CDR3 amino acids: CAISESKASGDNNEQFF. The CDR3 bases that were read are TGTGCCATCAGTGAGTCGAAAGCTAGCGGGGACAACAATGAGCAGTTC.

The chain joins TRBV10-3 to TRBJ1-3; D may be TRBD1 (5 bases). The V gene lost 5 bases and the J gene lost 1 base, with 15 bases spanning the gap. In germline, CDR1 is ENHRY, CDR2 SYGVKD. There are 16 residues in the CDR3. CDR3 in DNA: TGTGCCATCAGTAGGGACGGATTAACTTCTGGAAACACCATATATTTT. Translated, it gives CAISRDGLTSGNTIYF.

The chain employs TRBV5-1 and TRBJ2-5, with D possibly being TRBD1 (5 bases). V lost 3 bases, J lost 1 base, and 13 bases lay in between. Per the germline V gene, CDR1 is SGHRS and CDR2 is YFSETQ. The CDR3 runs 15 residues. CDR3 sequence: CASSSRDSFQETQYF. The DNA of the CDR3 is TGCGCCAGCAGCTCGAGAGACAGCTTCCAAGAGACCCAGTACTTC.

The rearrangement uses TRBV19 and TRBJ1-3; no reliable D call. The germline V gene has CDR1 LNHDA and CDR2 SQIVND (reference sequence). The CDR3 extends over 14 amino acids. V was clipped by 5 bases and J by 2 bases, with 10 bases between them. CDR3 loop: CASSFSGPGNTIYF. The CDR3 bases are TGTGCCAGTAGTTTCTCCGGGCCTGGAAACACCATATATTTT.

This clone has just a few counts. The chain combines TRBV11-3 with TRBJ2-7; 9 nucleotides align to TRBD1. V lost 1 base and J lost 9; bases outside the gene matches: 7. The length of the CDR3 is 14 residues. Germline V gene sequence: CDR1 SGHNT, CDR2 YENEEA. The CDR3 DNA reads as TGTGCCAGCAGCTTAGTCGAAGGACAGGGGCCGCAGTACTTC. Its translation is CASSLVEGQGPQYF.

The chain is built from TRBV18 and TRBJ2-2; 7 bases agree with TRBD2. Per germline, CDR1 KGHSH and CDR2 LQKENI. The J segment lost 7 bases and the V segment lost 2 bases, leaving 7 bases of the junction unmatched. This CDR3 region has 15 residues. This chain's CDR3 is CASSPGLAVHGELFF. The CDR3 DNA reads TGTGCCAGCTCACCAGGGCTAGCGGTCCACGGGGAGCTGTTTTTT.

This clone was seen a few times. V and J are TRBV6-8 and TRBJ2-7; D perhaps matches TRBD1 (5 bases). The CDR3 loop spans 15 amino acids. Trimming removed 5 bases at V and 0 bases at J, with 14 bases between. Per germline, CDR1 MNHGY and CDR2 SAAAGT. The CDR3 here is CASSTNRQSSYEQYF. The CDR3 region has the DNA TGTGCCAGCAGTACCAACCGACAGAGCTCCTACGAGCAGTACTTC.

This clone was detected ten times or more. The chain has TRBV11-3 and TRBJ1-2, with 12 bases matching TRBD1. CDR3 length equals 15 residues. V lost 5 bases, J lost 7 bases, and 8 bases stayed unmatched. Germline values: CDR1 SGHNT, CDR2 YENEEA. In DNA, the CDR3 is TGTGCCAGCAGCCCGGGACAGGGGGCGGGAAGTGGCTACACCTTC. This sequence encodes CASSPGQGAGSGYTF.

This clone was counted between two and nine times. The chain recombines TRBV30 with TRBJ2-1, with TRBD2 identical over 13 bases. The CDR3 covers 15 residues. J lost 9 bases, V lost 1 base, and 6 bases had no gene match. Germline V CDR1 and CDR2: GTSNPN, SVGIG (reference sequence). CDR3 sequence reads: CAWSGTSGGAGEQFF. The DNA for the CDR3 is TGTGCCTGGAGTGGAACTAGCGGGGGGGCGGGTGAGCAGTTCTTC.

V and J are TRBV19 and TRBJ2-3; 10 bases are a match to TRBD1. Germline V gene sequence: CDR1 LNHDA, CDR2 SQIVND (reference sequence). The CDR3 has 15 residues. Germline trimming cut 3 bases from V and 1 base from J; bases unmatched to any gene: 1. CDR3 region: CASSIDRGRTDTQYF. The CDR3 nucleotides are TGTGCCAGTAGTATCGACAGGGGGCGCACAGATACGCAGTATTTT. Variable domain in full (rest from reference TRBV19 and TRBJ2-3): DGGITQSPKYLFRKEGQNVTLSCEQNLNHDAMYWYRQDPGQGLRLIYYSQIVNDFQKGDIAEGYSVSREKKESFPLTVTSAQKNPTAFYLCASSIDRGRTDTQYFGPGTRLTVL.

This sequence joins TRBV18 and TRBJ2-1; TRBD2 matches 8 bases. Germline CDR1 KGHSH, CDR2 LQKENI. CDR3 length: 19 residues. After removal of 3 bases from V and 6 bases from J, the junction contained 19 bases not matched to a gene. CDR3 loop: CASSPLPSAGEGRRNEQFF. In DNA form, the CDR3 reads TGTGCCAGCTCACCCCTCCCCTCAGCGGGAGAGGGAAGACGCAATGAGCAGTTCTTC. The full variable domain, its missing parts supplied by reference TRBV18 and TRBJ2-1, is NAGVMQNPRHLVRRRGQEARLRCSPMKGHSHVYWYRQLPEEGLKFMVYLQKENIIDESGMPKERFSAEFPKEGPSILRIQQVVRGDSAAYFCASSPLPSAGEGRRNEQFFGPGTRLTVL.

This clone was detected only a few times. V is TRBV30 and J is TRBJ2-1; D may be TRBD1 (6 bases). Germline V lookup: CDR1 GTSNPN, CDR2 SVGIG (reference sequence). The CDR3 sequence is 13 residues long. The CDR3, as DNA: TGTGCATGGGCAGGGGCCTCCTACAATGAGCAGTTCTTC. Translation: CAWAGASYNEQFF.

The V gene is TRBV6-8, the J gene TRBJ2-7; D ambiguous. Trimming cost V 5 bases and J 3 bases, with 14 bases left between them. The CDR3 has 14 amino acids. The germline V gene encodes CDR1 MNHGY and CDR2 SAAAGT. The CDR3 bases are TGTGCCAGCAGTGGGTCCGGTGGATACTACGAGCAGTACTTC. It codes for CASSGSGGYYEQYF.

The V and J genes are TRBV19 and TRBJ2-6; the match to TRBD1 covers 9 bases. V shed 7 bases and J 4 bases; nucleotides not matched to a gene: 11. Germline V gives CDR1 LNHDA, CDR2 SQIVND (reference sequence). CDR3 length equals 17 residues. For the CDR3, the DNA is TGTGCCAGTACCCCACAGGGGGCGTGGGTCGGGGCCAACGTCCTGACTTTC. This gives the protein CASTPQGAWVGANVLTF.

This clone was recorded at least ten times. The genes are TRBV11-3 and TRBJ1-3; D possibly corresponds to TRBD1 (6 bases). The V gene's germline CDR1 is SGHNT and CDR2 YENEEA. The CDR3 covers 20 residues. V was shortened by 3 bases and J by 0 bases, with 24 bases between the two germline ends. CDR3 sequence: CASSLAGLVGTLPSGNTIYF. The CDR3 coding sequence is TGTGCCAGCAGCTTGGCGGGGTTGGTCGGGACACTTCCCTCTGGAAACACCATATATTTT.

The V and J genes are TRBV19 and TRBJ1-2; D is unresolved. The CDR3 is made up of 12 amino acids. Trimming pared 7 bases from V and 3 bases from J, leaving 9 bases between. Germline values: CDR1 LNHDA, CDR2 SQIVND (reference sequence). CDR3 residues: CASKQRDYGYTF. CDR3 coding DNA: TGTGCCAGTAAGCAGAGGGACTATGGCTACACCTTC.

The table lists this clone with a few counts. The genes are TRBV6-8 and TRBJ2-7, with D perhaps being TRBD1 or TRBD2 (7 bases each). Germline CDR1 reads MNHGY; CDR2 reads SAAAGT. V lost 6 bases to trimming and J lost 3 bases, with 18 bases between them. The CDR3 loop spans 15 amino acids. The CDR3 DNA is TGTGCCAGCAGAGAGTGGGGGGGACAGAGCTACGAGCAGTACTTC. This gives the protein CASREWGGQSYEQYF.